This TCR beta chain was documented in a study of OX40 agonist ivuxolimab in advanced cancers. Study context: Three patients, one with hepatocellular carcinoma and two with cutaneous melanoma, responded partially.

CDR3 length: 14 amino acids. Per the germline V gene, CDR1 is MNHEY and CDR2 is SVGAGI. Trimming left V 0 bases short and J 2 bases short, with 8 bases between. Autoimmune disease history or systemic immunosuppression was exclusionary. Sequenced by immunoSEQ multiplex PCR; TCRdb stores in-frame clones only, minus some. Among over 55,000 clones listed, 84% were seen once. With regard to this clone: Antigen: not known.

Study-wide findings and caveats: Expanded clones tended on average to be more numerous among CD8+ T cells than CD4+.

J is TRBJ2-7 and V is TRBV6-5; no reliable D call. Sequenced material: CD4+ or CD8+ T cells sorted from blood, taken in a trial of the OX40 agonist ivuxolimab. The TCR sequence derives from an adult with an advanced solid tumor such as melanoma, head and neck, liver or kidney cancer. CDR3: CASSYSRATYEQYF. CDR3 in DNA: TGTGCCAGCAGTTACTCAAGGGCGACCTACGAGCAGTACTTC.